These 19 T cell receptor beta chains were sequenced from one sample in a study of T cell responses to AZD1222 COVID-19 vaccine. Some clones are missing from TCRdb's copy, which holds only in-frame ones; the method was immunoSEQ multiplex PCR. The sample records about 190,000 clones, approximately 94% being singletons. The source was peripheral blood, collected on day 0 of AZD1222 vaccination. The receptors come from an adult in good health.

The rearrangement uses TRBV3-1 (or the pseudogene TRBV3-2) and TRBJ2-7; 10 positions agree with TRBD2. The trim removed 2 bases at V and 6 bases at J, leaving 13 bases unmatched. Germline V lookup: CDR1 LGHDT, CDR2 YNNKEL (reference sequence). The CDR3 has 17 amino acids. The DNA for the CDR3 is TGTGCCAGCAGCCAAACCTTAGGGCTAGCGGGAGCCACCGAGCAGTACTTC. Translation: CASSQTLGLAGATEQYF.

V and J are TRBV18 and TRBJ1-2; D not resolved. V was cut by 6 bases and J by 8 bases, with 19 bases left in between. The CDR3 extends over 14 amino acids. Germline V lookup: CDR1 KGHSH, CDR2 LQKENI. CDR3 loop: CASSPKDRASGYTF. For the CDR3, the DNA is TGTGCCAGCTCGCCAAAGGACCGGGCGTCGGGCTACACCTTC.

J is TRBJ2-1 and V is TRBV7-3; weak D call: TRBD2 (5 bases). This CDR3 contains 15 residues. Germline V gives CDR1 SGHTA, CDR2 FQGTGA. The ends were cut back, 4 bases at V and 5 bases at J, with 15 bases in the middle. CDR3 sequence (DNA): TGTGCCAGCAGCTCCCGGGGAAACAAAGACAATGAGCAGTTCTTC. This codes for CASSSRGNKDNEQFF.

This clone was observed a single time. V gene TRBV28 combines with J gene TRBJ1-2, with a possible D match to TRBD1 (5 bases). This CDR3 has 13 amino acids. In germline, CDR1 is MDHEN, CDR2 SYDVKM. The germline V and J ends were trimmed by 5 bases and 8 bases, with 15 bases remaining between them. In nucleotides, the CDR3 is TGTGCCAGCAGTCGTCCCGGGGCGGCCGGCTACACCTTC. Protein product: CASSRPGAAGYTF.

The rearrangement links TRBV2 to TRBJ1-4; D remains unclear. CDR1 is SNHLY, CDR2 FYNNEI, per germline. CDR3 length: 16 residues. Trimming stripped 3 bases from V and 8 bases from J, with 19 bases between. As DNA, the CDR3 is TGTGCCAGCAGTGAGAGAGGTAGGGCCTGGCAAGAAAAACTGTTTTTT. It codes for CASSERGRAWQEKLFF.

This clone is a singleton in its sample. The J gene is TRBJ1-4, the V gene TRBV28; TRBD1 might be the D (6 bases). Germline lookup yields CDR1 MDHEN and CDR2 SYDVKM. This CDR3 has 14 residues. V was pared by 9 bases and J by 5 bases, with 16 bases between. In DNA, the CDR3 is TGTGCCAGTTTACGCGGGGGCCACAATGAAAAACTGTTTTTT. Translated, it gives CASLRGGHNEKLFF.

The chain combines TRBV3-1 (or the pseudogene TRBV3-2) with TRBJ2-3; no clear D. Trimming cost V 0 bases and J 1 base, with 8 bases left between them. CDR3 length: 15 residues. Germline V CDR1 and CDR2: LGHDT, YNNKEL (reference sequence). CDR3 sequence: CASSQDISGTDTQYF. CDR3 coding DNA: TGTGCCAGCAGCCAAGATATTTCCGGCACAGATACGCAGTATTTT.

The chain combines TRBV18 with TRBJ2-5, with D tentatively TRBD2 (5 bases). The V and J ends lost 3 bases and 3 bases respectively, with 8 bases between them. The CDR3 has 13 amino acids. Per germline, CDR1 KGHSH and CDR2 LQKENI. CDR3: CASSPPGKETQYF. The CDR3 DNA sequence: TGTGCCAGCTCACCCCCGGGGAAAGAGACCCAGTACTTC.

The rearrangement joins TRBV5-4 to TRBJ1-1; 7 bases are a match to TRBD1. The junction had 5 bases not matched to a gene; V was cut back by 2 bases and J by 1 base. The CDR3 length is 15 residues. Germline loops: CDR1 SGHNT, CDR2 YYREEE (reference sequence). The CDR3 DNA reads as TGTGCCAGCAGCTTCAGACAGGGACAGAACACTGAAGCTTTCTTT. This gives the protein CASSFRQGQNTEAFF.

The chain links TRBV28 to TRBJ2-7; 7 bases line up with TRBD1. The ends lost 3 bases at V and 5 bases at J; junction bases unmatched: 10. The CDR3 spans 15 residues. The V gene's germline CDR1 is MDHEN and CDR2 SYDVKM. CDR3 sequence reads: CASSFIQGPTDEQYF. CDR3 nucleotides: TGTGCCAGCAGTTTTATACAGGGGCCTACGGACGAGCAGTACTTC. Variable domain in full (rest from reference TRBV28 and TRBJ2-7): DVKVTQSSRYLVKRTGEKVFLECVQDMDHENMFWYRQDPGLGLRLIYFSYDVKMKEKGDIPEGYSVSREKKERFSLILESASTNQTSMYLCASSFIQGPTDEQYFGPGTRLTVT.

This chain joins TRBV19 and TRBJ1-2; tentatively, D is TRBD1 (6 bases). The germline V gene has CDR1 LNHDA and CDR2 SQIVND (reference sequence). Trimming stripped 4 bases from V and 0 bases from J, with 15 bases between. The CDR3 contains 16 residues. The CDR3 loop is CASSKRQEIANYGYTF. The CDR3 DNA reads as TGTGCCAGTAGTAAGAGACAGGAAATAGCTAACTATGGCTACACCTTC.

This sequence joins TRBV7-8 and TRBJ1-2, with a weak D call TRBD1 (6 bases). V was shortened by 3 bases and J by 6 bases, with 20 bases between the two germline ends. The length of the CDR3 is 16 residues. From germline, CDR1 is SGHVS and CDR2 FQNEAQ. The CDR3 DNA follows: TGTGCCAGCAGCTTCCAGGGCGGACAGTGGGGGGATGGCTACACCTTC. Translation: CASSFQGGQWGDGYTF.

V gene TRBV20-1 combines with J gene TRBJ1-2; TRBD1 might be the D (5 bases). Trimming stripped 1 base from V and 10 bases from J, with 7 bases between. The CDR3 extends over 10 amino acids. Germline values: CDR1 DFQATT, CDR2 SNEGSKA (reference sequence). The CDR3 bases are TGCAGTGCTAGAGCCGGGGCCTACACCTTC. This translates into CSARAGAYTF.

CDR3 bases: TGTGCCACCAGTGACCAAATTCTAGCGAGGGATGAGCAGTTCTTC. Protein: CATSDQILARDEQFF. The chain uses TRBV24-1 and TRBJ2-1, with D perhaps TRBD2 (6 bases). Trimming pared 4 bases from V and 8 bases from J, leaving 17 bases between. This CDR3 comprises 15 residues. Germline values: CDR1 KGHDR, CDR2 SFDVKD.

CDR3 region: CASSSLGTGHSPLHF. CDR3 DNA: TGTGCCAGCAGCTCCCTAGGGACAGGGCATTCACCCCTCCACTTT. The chain couples TRBV5-8 to TRBJ1-6, with 9 nucleotides matching TRBD1. In germline, CDR1 is SGHTS, CDR2 YDEGEE. The CDR3 runs 15 residues. V dropped 3 bases and J dropped 8; count of bases not matched to a gene: 6.

In this sample, this clone turned up once. The chain is built from TRBV19 and TRBJ1-1; D uncertain. V was pared by 1 base and J by 3 bases, with 9 bases between. In germline, CDR1 is LNHDA, CDR2 SQIVND (reference sequence). The length of the CDR3 is 14 residues. For the CDR3, the DNA is TGTGCCAGTAGTATAGGTCTCATAGACACTGAAGCTTTCTTT. As protein: CASSIGLIDTEAFF.

V gene TRBV19 combines with J gene TRBJ1-2; 9 bases are shared with TRBD1. Trimming cost V 6 bases and J 7 bases; bases outside gene matches: 6. The CDR3 runs to 13 residues. In germline, CDR1 is LNHDA, CDR2 SQIVND (reference sequence). CDR3 nucleotides: TGTGCCAGTAGAACGGGACAGGGCCTTGGCTACACCTTC. Encoded protein: CASRTGQGLGYTF.

This chain joins TRBV4-2 and TRBJ1-2; 9 bases align to TRBD1. The V gene's germline CDR1 is LGHNA and CDR2 YNFKEQ. J gave up 0 bases and V 4 bases, and 12 bases lay outside the gene matches. This CDR3 spans 18 amino acids. For the CDR3, the DNA is TGTGCCAGCAGCCCGGCGTTTACCGGGACAGGGACTAACTATGGCTACACCTTC. Its translation: CASSPAFTGTGTNYGYTF.

This chain links TRBV6-5 with TRBJ1-2; TRBD1 might be the D (6 bases). The CDR3 covers 12 residues. In germline, CDR1 is MNHEY, CDR2 SVGAGI. V lost 7 bases to trimming and J lost 4 bases, with 10 bases between them. Written as DNA, the CDR3 is TGTGCCAGCATGAGGGGGAGCTATGGCTACACCTTC. This codes for CASMRGSYGYTF.